Below are 6 T cell receptor beta chains sequenced from a single sample in a study of blood T cells in healthy people across ages. With a J-beta primer mix and a sample-barcoded 5' primer, a second PCR ran about 7 to 12 cycles. TCRdb itself ran the 5' RACE reads through MiXCR, one entry per CDR3 protein. This sample yields fewer than 900,000 distinct CDR3 sequences, of which around 36% are seen a single time; 13% belongs to the top ten. Sequencing was performed on blood. Receptor source: a man younger than 35 in good health.

V and J are TRBV5-1 and TRBJ2-1; TRBD2 agrees at 8 bases. This CDR3 has 15 residues. Per the germline V gene, CDR1 is SGHRS and CDR2 is YFSETQ. Germline trimming cut 6 bases from V and 0 bases from J; bases unmatched to any gene: 5. Here the CDR3 DNA reads TGCGCCAGCAAGGAGCGGGGGACCTCCTACAATGAGCAGTTCTTC. Its translation: CASKERGTSYNEQFF.

This clonotype has just a few counts. The CDR3 sequence: CASRSRTGGHQPQHF. Here the CDR3 DNA reads TGTGCCAGCAGATCTCGGACAGGGGGACACCAGCCCCAGCATTTT. The chain combines TRBV6-5 with TRBJ1-5, with 10 bases aligning to TRBD1. Germline values: CDR1 MNHEY, CDR2 SVGAGI. Losses at the gene ends were 6 bases for V and 7 bases for J; bases not matched to a gene: 9. The CDR3 covers 15 residues.

The chain joins TRBV28 to TRBJ1-2; 7 nucleotides match TRBD1. Germline lookup yields CDR1 MDHEN and CDR2 SYDVKM. The CDR3 has 15 residues. The trim removed 3 bases at V and 4 bases at J, leaving 8 bases unmatched. CDR3 coding DNA: TGTGCCAGCAGTTTTTCCGACAGGGCCACCTATGGCTACACCTTC. Translation: CASSFSDRATYGYTF.

The rearrangement uses TRBV12-3 or TRBV12-4 and TRBJ1-1; TRBD1 might be the D (6 bases). Trimming removed 7 bases from V and 7 bases from J, with 19 bases in between. The CDR3 length is 14 residues. In DNA form, the CDR3 reads TGTGCCAGCACTTCGGACCGGGACAAACTTGAAGCTTTCTTT. This encodes CASTSDRDKLEAFF.

V and J are TRBV12-3 or TRBV12-4 and TRBJ2-5; TRBD2 is a possible D gene (5 bases). This CDR3 contains 16 residues. V lost 2 bases to trimming and J lost 6 bases, with 19 bases between them. CDR3 amino acids: CASSLTRGEGRQTQYF. The CDR3 nucleotides are TGTGCCAGCAGTTTAACTCGGGGAGAGGGCCGGCAGACCCAGTACTTC.

The J gene is TRBJ1-6, the V gene TRBV10-2; tentatively, D is TRBD1 (5 bases). Germline V gene lookup returns CDR1 WSHSY and CDR2 SAAADI. This CDR3 comprises 14 residues. Trimming shortened V by 2 bases and J by 7 bases, and 9 bases separated the two germline ends. The chain's CDR3 is CASSERRGNSPLHF. CDR3 in DNA: TGCGCCAGCAGTGAGAGAAGGGGAAATTCACCCCTCCACTTT.